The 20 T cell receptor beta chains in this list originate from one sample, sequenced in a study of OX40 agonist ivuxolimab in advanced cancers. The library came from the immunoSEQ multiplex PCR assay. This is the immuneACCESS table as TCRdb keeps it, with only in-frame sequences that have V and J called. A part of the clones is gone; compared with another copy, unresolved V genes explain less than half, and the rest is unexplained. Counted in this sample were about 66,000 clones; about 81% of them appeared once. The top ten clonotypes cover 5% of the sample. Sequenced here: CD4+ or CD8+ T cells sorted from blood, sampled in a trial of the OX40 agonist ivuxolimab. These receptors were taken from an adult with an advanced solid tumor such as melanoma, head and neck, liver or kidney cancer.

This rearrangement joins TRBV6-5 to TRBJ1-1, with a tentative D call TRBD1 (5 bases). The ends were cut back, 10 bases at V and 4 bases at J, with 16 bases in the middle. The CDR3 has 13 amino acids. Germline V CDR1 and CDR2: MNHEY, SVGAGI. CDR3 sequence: CAIGKRGATEAFF. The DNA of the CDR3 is TGTGCCATCGGGAAGAGGGGCGCCACTGAAGCTTTCTTT.

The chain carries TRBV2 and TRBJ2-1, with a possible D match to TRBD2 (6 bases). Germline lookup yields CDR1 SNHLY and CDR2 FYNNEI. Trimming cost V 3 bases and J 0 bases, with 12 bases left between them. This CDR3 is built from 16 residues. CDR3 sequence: CASSDSDGSSYNEQFF. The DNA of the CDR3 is TGTGCCAGCAGTGATTCGGACGGGAGCTCCTACAATGAGCAGTTCTTC. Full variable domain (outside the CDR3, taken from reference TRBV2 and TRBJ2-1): EPEVTQTPSHQVTQMGQEVILRCVPISNHLYFYWYRQILGQKVEFLVSFYNNEISEKSEIFDDQFSVERPDGSNFTLKIRSTKLEDSAMYFCASSDSDGSSYNEQFFGPGTRLTVL.

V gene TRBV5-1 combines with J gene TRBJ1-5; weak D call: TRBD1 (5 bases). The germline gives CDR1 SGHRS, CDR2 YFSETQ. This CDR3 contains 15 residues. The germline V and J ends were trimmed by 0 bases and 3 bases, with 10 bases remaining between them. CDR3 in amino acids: CASSLDWGTNQPQHF. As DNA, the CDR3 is TGCGCCAGCAGCTTGGATTGGGGGACCAATCAGCCCCAGCATTTT.

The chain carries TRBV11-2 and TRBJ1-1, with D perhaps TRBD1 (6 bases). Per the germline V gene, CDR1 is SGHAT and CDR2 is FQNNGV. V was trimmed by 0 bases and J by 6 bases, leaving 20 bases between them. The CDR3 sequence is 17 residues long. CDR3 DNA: TGTGCCAGCAGCTTAGATCTTTACAGGGCGGAGGTGGCTGAAGCTTTCTTT. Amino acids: CASSLDLYRAEVAEAFF.

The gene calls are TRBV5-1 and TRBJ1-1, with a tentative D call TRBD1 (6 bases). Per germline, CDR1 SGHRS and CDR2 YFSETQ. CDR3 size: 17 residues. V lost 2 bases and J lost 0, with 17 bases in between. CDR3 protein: CASSLNPPGHLNTEAFF. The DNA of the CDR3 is TGCGCCAGCAGCTTAAACCCCCCGGGACATCTGAACACTGAAGCTTTCTTT.

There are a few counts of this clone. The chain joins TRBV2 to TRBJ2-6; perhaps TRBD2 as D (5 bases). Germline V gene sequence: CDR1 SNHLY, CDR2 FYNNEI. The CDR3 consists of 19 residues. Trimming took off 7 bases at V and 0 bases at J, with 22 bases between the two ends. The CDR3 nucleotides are TGTGCCAGCACCCCACTCCGCCCCGGACGGGGCTCTGGGGCCAACGTCCTGACTTTC. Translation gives CASTPLRPGRGSGANVLTF.

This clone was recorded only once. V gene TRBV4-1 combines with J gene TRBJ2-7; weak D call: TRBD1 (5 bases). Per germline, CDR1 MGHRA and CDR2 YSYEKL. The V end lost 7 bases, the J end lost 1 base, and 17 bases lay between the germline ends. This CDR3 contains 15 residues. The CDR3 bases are TGCGCCAGCACTCCCACTCCGGACATTTCCTACGAGCAGTACTTC. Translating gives CASTPTPDISYEQYF.

The CDR3 protein is CASSPDRYPYEQYF. The DNA for the CDR3 is TGTGCCAGCAGTCCAGACAGGTACCCCTACGAGCAGTACTTC. The rearrangement uses TRBV9 and TRBJ2-7; perhaps TRBD1 as D (6 bases). Trimming took off 5 bases at V and 2 bases at J, with 14 bases between the two ends. The V gene's germline CDR1 is SGDLS and CDR2 YYNGEE. The CDR3 has 14 residues.

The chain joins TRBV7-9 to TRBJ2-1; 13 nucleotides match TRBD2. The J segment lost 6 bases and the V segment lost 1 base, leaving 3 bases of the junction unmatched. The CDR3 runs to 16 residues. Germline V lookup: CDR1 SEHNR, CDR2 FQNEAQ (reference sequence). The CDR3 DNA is TGTGCCAGCAGCTTAGTTAGGACTAGCGGGAGCAATGAGCAGTTCTTC. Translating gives CASSLVRTSGSNEQFF. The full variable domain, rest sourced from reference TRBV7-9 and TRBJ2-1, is DTGVSQNPRHKITKRGQNVTFRCDPISEHNRLYWYRQTLGQGPEFLTYFQNEAQLEKSRLLSDRFSAERPKGSFSTLEIQRTEQGDSAMYLCASSLVRTSGSNEQFFGPGTRLTVL.

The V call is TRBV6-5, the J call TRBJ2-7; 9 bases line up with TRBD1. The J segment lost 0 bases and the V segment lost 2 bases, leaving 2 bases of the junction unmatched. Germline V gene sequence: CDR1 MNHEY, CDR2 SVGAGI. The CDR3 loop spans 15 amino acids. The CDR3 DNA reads TGTGCCAGCAGTTACCAGGGACAGGGCTCCTACGAGCAGTACTTC. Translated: CASSYQGQGSYEQYF.

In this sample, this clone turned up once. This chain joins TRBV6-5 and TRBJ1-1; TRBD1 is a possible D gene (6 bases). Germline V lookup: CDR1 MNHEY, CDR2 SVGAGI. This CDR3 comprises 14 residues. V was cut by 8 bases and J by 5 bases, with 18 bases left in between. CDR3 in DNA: TGTGCCAGCCGATCAATTGGGGGGCCAACTGAAGCTTTCTTT. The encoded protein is CASRSIGGPTEAFF.

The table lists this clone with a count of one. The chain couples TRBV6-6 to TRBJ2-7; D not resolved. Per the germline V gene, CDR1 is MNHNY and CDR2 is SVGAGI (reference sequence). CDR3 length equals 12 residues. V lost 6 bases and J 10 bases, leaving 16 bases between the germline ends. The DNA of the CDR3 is TGTGCCAGCAGCCCCGCGAGTAGGGTACAGTACTTC. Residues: CASSPASRVQYF.

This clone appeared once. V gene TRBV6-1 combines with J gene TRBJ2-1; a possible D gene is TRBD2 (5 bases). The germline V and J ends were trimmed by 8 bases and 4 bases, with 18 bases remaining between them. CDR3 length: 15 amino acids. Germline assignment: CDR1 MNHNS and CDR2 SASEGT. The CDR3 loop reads CASSTADGGYNEQFF. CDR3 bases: TGTGCCAGCTCCACAGCGGACGGCGGGTACAATGAGCAGTTCTTC.

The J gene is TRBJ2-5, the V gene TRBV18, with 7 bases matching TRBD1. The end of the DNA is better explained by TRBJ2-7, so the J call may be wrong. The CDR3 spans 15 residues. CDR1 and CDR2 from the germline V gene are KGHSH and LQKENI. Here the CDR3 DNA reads TGTGCCAGCTCACCCGCAAAGGGGGCTGAATACGAGCAGTACTTC. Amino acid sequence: CASSPAKGAEYEQYF.

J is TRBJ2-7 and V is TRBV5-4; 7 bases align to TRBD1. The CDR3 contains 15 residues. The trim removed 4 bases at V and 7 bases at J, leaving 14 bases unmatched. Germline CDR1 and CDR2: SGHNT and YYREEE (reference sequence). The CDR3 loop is CASSPGRGGEGEQYF. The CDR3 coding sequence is TGTGCCAGCAGCCCGGGGCGAGGGGGCGAGGGAGAGCAGTACTTC.

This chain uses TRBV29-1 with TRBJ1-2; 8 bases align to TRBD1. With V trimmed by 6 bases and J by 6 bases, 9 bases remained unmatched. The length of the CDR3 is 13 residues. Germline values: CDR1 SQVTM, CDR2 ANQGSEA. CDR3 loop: CSVSTGEADGYTF. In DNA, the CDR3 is TGCAGCGTATCGACAGGGGAGGCTGATGGCTACACCTTC.

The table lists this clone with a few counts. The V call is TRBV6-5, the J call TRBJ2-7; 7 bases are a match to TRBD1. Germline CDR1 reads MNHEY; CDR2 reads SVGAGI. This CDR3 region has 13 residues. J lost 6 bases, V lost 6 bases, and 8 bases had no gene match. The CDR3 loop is CASRTNRGSEQYF. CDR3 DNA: TGTGCCAGCAGAACCAACAGGGGAAGCGAGCAGTACTTC.

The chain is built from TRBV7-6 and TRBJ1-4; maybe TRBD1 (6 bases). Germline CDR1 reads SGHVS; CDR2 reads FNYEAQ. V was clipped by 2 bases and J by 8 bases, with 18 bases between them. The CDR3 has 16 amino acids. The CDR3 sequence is CASSLLFADQGEKLFF. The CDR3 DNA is TGTGCCAGCAGCTTATTATTTGCGGACCAGGGGGAAAAACTGTTTTTT. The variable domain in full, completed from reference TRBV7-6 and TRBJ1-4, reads GAGVSQSPRYKVTKRGQDVALRCDPISGHVSLYWYRQALGQGPEFLTYFNYEAQQDKSGLPNDRFSAERPEGSISTLTIQRTEQRDSAMYRCASSLLFADQGEKLFFGSGTQLSVL.

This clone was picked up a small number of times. The CDR3 sequence is CASSVQGSFQPQHF. CDR3 in DNA: TGTGCCAGCAGTGTACAGGGGTCGTTTCAGCCCCAGCATTTT. The chain has TRBV27 and TRBJ1-5; 7 nucleotides line up with TRBD1. Germline CDR1 MNHEY, CDR2 SMNVEV (reference sequence). V dropped 5 bases and J dropped 6; count of bases not matched to a gene: 7. The CDR3 sequence is 14 residues long.

CDR3 bases: TGTGCCAGCAGTTCCACAGGGAGGGGATCCTACGAGCAGTACTTC. Its protein product is CASSSTGRGSYEQYF. The rearrangement links TRBV6-5 to TRBJ2-7; D is perhaps TRBD2 (7 bases). Trimming removed 4 bases from V and 1 base from J, with 14 bases in between. In germline, CDR1 is MNHEY, CDR2 SVGAGI. The CDR3 runs to 15 residues.